The TCR beta chain described here comes from a study of CD8+ T cells in alopecia areata. Treatment described: oral pan-JAK inhibitor, 5-10 mg twice daily. As the sequencing template, cDNA was produced by extracting RNA and reverse transcribing it. Data came from immunoSEQ multiplex PCR; TCRdb stores just in-frame clones and leaves some out. The table includes 95,000 to 100,000 clones, 60% detected once. Comment on this clone: What it recognizes is unknown. One end of the junction is discordant with germline, which a read error may explain.

CDR3 size: 15 residues. Germline V gene data show CDR1 as GTSNPN and CDR2 as SVGIG (reference sequence). Notes on the study in general: Significant decreases in scalp clonality and expanded CD8+ clones followed tofacitinib treatment.

This clonotype originated in a human donor with alopecia areata. This material consisted of CD8+ T cells sorted from blood, taken between weeks 55 and 65, from a patient treated with tofacitinib. The V gene is TRBV30, the J gene TRBJ2-7; TRBD1 aligns across 8 bases. CDR3 in amino acids: CAWSGGQVFSYERYF. CDR3 DNA sequence: TGTGCCTGGAGCGGGGGACAGGTCTTCTCCTACGAGCGGTACTTC. The entire variable domain, with the rest obtained from reference TRBV30 and TRBJ2-7, is as follows: SQTIHQWPATLVQPVGSPLSLECTVEGTSNPNLYWYRQAAGRGLQLLFYSVGIGQISSEVPQNLSASRPQDRQFILSSKKLLLSDSGFYLCAWSGGQVFSYERYFGPGTRLTVT.